This T cell receptor (beta chain) was profiled in a study of radiotherapy plus CTLA-4 blockade in lung cancer. In germline, CDR1 is KGHSH, CDR2 LQKENI. This CDR3 has 15 residues. V lost 3 bases to trimming and J lost 7 bases; unmatched junction nucleotides: 6. The data were produced by immunoSEQ multiplex PCR, yet TCRdb's version contains in-frame clones alone and is incomplete. The sample consists of some 38,000 clones, 60% to 75% of them appearing once. Sequences were derived from peripheral blood, sampled from a patient treated with radiotherapy plus ipilimumab. The receptor comes from a human donor with non-small cell lung cancer who had stable disease on radiotherapy plus ipilimumab. The chain combines TRBV18 with TRBJ1-6; TRBD1 matches at 7 bases. The CDR3: CASSPVGQANSPLHF. The DNA of the CDR3 is TGTGCCAGCTCACCTGTCGGACAGGCAAATTCACCCCTCCACTTT.